These T cell receptor beta chains were read from a single sample in a study of cytomegalovirus exposure and HLA in healthy donors. The repertoire was sequenced with immunoSEQ multiplex PCR; TCRdb's copy has only in-frame clones and lacks some. The sample includes about 110,000 clones, under 80% of them seen just once. Input material: PBMCs. These receptors all stem from a man in his 60s in good health and CMV-seronegative. Each CDR3 is given with its conserved first and last residue. The D gene is left open where the match is weak. Not all rows give a size; the values are once, few, many and, for expanded clones, a class.

. | TRBJ2-2 | TRBV13 | TRBD1 | CASSLPDRGRRAGELFF | TGTGCCAGCAGCTTACCAGACAGGGGGCGACGGGCCGGGGAGCTGTTTTTT
. | TRBJ2-2 | TRBV5-4 | TRBD1 | CASSSPRGTGGGGTGELFF | TGTGCCAGCAGCTCCCCTCGCGGGACAGGGGGCGGTGGCACCGGGGAGCTGTTTTTT
. | TRBJ2-2 | TRBV7-2 | TRBD1 | CASSSFSGTGGTGELFF | TGTGCCAGCAGCTCTTTTTCTGGGACAGGGGGAACGGGGGAGCTGTTTTTT
. | TRBJ1-5 | TRBV5-6 | . | CASSFSTGNQPQHF | TGTGCCAGCAGCTTCTCGACGGGGAATCAGCCCCAGCATTTT
. | TRBJ1-2 | TRBV28 | . | CASSSLYGLNNYGYTF | TGTGCCAGCAGTTCCCTCTACGGGTTGAATAACTATGGCTACACCTTC
. | TRBJ1-6 | TRBV5-1 | . | CASSLGDYSYNSPLHF | TGCGCCAGCAGCTTGGGCGATTACAGCTATAATTCACCCCTCCACTTT
. | TRBJ1-3 | TRBV6-6 | . | CASSQVGGSGNTIYF | TGTGCCAGCAGTCAAGTCGGGGGCTCTGGAAACACCATATATTTT
. | TRBJ2-5 | TRBV7-6 | TRBD2 | CASSLEASGETQYF | TGTGCCAGCAGCTTAGAAGCTAGCGGAGAGACCCAGTACTTC
. | TRBJ2-5 | TRBV19 | . | CASSTLRSETQYF | TGTGCCAGTAGTACACTAAGGTCAGAGACCCAGTACTTC
once | TRBJ2-2 | TRBV14 | . | CASSQEHAGFTGELFF | TGTGCCAGCAGCCAAGAACATGCGGGTTTCACCGGGGAGCTGTTTTTT
. | TRBJ1-2 | TRBV6-5 | TRBD1 | CASSYGTGCNYGYTF | TGTGCCAGCAGTTACGGGACAGGGTGTAACTATGGCTACACCTTC
. | TRBJ2-2 | TRBV6-6 | TRBD1 | CASNNRGRETGELFF | TGTGCCAGCAATAACAGGGGGCGCGAGACCGGGGAGCTGTTTTTT
once | TRBJ1-6 | TRBV28 | . | CASSPEYNSPLHF | TGTGCCAGCAGTCCGGAGTATAATTCACCCCTCCACTTT
once | TRBJ1-4 | TRBV5-4 | TRBD1 | CASSPRQGGGEKLFF | TGTGCCAGCAGCCCCCGACAGGGGGGTGGTGAAAAACTGTTTTTT
. | TRBJ1-6 | TRBV27 | TRBD1 | CASRSPGQGDSPLHF | TGTGCCAGCAGATCCCCGGGACAGGGAGATTCACCCCTCCACTTT
once | TRBJ2-1 | TRBV5-1 | . | CASSLASIDEQFF | TGCGCCAGCAGCTTGGCCAGTATCGATGAGCAGTTCTTC
. | TRBJ1-2 | TRBV18 | . | CASSDRGGYTF | TGTGCCAGCTCAGACCGGGGGGGCTACACCTTC
. | TRBJ2-1 | TRBV5-1 | . | CASSLTQSPGNEQFF | TGCGCCAGCAGCTTGACACAATCTCCGGGGAATGAGCAGTTCTTC
. | TRBJ2-7 | TRBV30 | TRBD2 | CAWSSPRTSGSSMYEQYF | TGTGCCTGGAGTTCGCCCAGGACTAGCGGGTCTTCGATGTACGAGCAGTACTTC
. | TRBJ2-6 | TRBV7-3 | TRBD2 | CASSLAGGTGANVLTF | TGTGCCAGCAGCTTGGCGGGGGGCACTGGGGCCAACGTCCTGACTTTC
. | TRBJ1-2 | TRBV30 | . | CAWSVAGAYPYTF | TGTGCCTGGAGTGTAGCGGGGGCTTATCCCTACACCTTC
. | TRBJ2-5 | TRBV5-8 | . | CASSFRETQYF | TGTGCCAGCAGCTTCCGGGAGACCCAGTACTTC
. | TRBJ1-4 | TRBV9 | . | CASSVGYQINEKLFF | TGTGCCAGCAGCGTAGGTTATCAGATTAATGAAAAACTGTTTTTT
. | TRBJ1-5 | TRBV7-2 | TRBD1 | CASSDRVVSSNQPQHF | TGTGCCAGCAGCGACAGGGTCGTCTCTAGCAATCAGCCCCAGCATTTT
. | TRBJ1-2 | TRBV6-5 | . | CASSYTTGYDGYTF | TGTGCCAGCAGTTACACTACAGGGTACGATGGCTACACCTTC
. | TRBJ1-2 | TRBV7-9 | TRBD1 | CASSRDRVDYGYTF | TGTGCCAGCAGCCGGGACAGGGTGGACTATGGCTACACCTTC
. | TRBJ1-1 | TRBV30 | TRBD1 | CAWSASQGFNTEAFF | TGTGCCTGGAGTGCCTCACAGGGGTTCAACACTGAAGCTTTCTTT
. | TRBJ2-3 | TRBV28 | . | CASSLPTDTQYF | TGTGCCAGCAGTTTACCGACAGATACGCAGTATTTT
. | TRBJ1-2 | TRBV10-3 | TRBD1 | CAIKTGGLGYTF | TGTGCCATCAAGACAGGGGGCCTTGGCTACACCTTC
few | TRBJ1-4 | TRBV7-9 | TRBD1 | CASSPGTGLEKLFF | TGTGCCAGCAGCCCGGGGACAGGGCTTGAAAAACTGTTTTTT
. | TRBJ1-2 | TRBV14 | TRBD1 | CASSQWDRGVDGYTF | TGTGCCAGCAGCCAGTGGGACAGGGGCGTCGATGGCTACACCTTC
. | TRBJ1-5 | TRBV6-5 | . | CASSSFQGFQPQHF | TGTGCCAGCAGTTCATTCCAGGGATTTCAGCCCCAGCATTTT
. | TRBJ1-2 | TRBV13 | TRBD1 | CASTTRDSNYGYTF | TGTGCCAGCACGACCCGGGACAGTAACTATGGCTACACCTTC
. | TRBJ2-6 | TRBV5-1 | . | CASSLLTAYASGANVLTF | TGCGCCAGCAGCTTATTAACAGCATACGCCTCTGGGGCCAACGTCCTGACTTTC
. | TRBJ1-4 | TRBV2 | . | CASRLVINEKLFF | TGTGCCAGCAGGCTAGTGATTAATGAAAAACTGTTTTTT
. | TRBJ2-1 | TRBV4-1 | TRBD2 | CASSLSLAGGQSNEQFF | TGCGCCAGCAGCCTCTCCCTAGCGGGGGGGCAATCAAATGAGCAGTTCTTC
. | TRBJ2-2 | TRBV18 | TRBD2 | CASSPELRASGATSYTGELFF | TGTGCCAGCTCACCGGAGCTTCGGGCTAGCGGGGCCACCAGTTACACCGGGGAGCTGTTTTTT
. | TRBJ1-1 | TRBV7-2 | TRBD1 | CASSLGFRRGQYTEAFF | TGTGCCAGCAGCTTAGGTTTCCGGAGGGGGCAGTACACTGAAGCTTTCTTT
. | TRBJ2-1 | TRBV2 | TRBD1 | CASTFPGQGHNEQFF | TGTGCCAGCACTTTCCCGGGACAGGGGCACAATGAGCAGTTCTTC
once | TRBJ2-1 | TRBV5-6 | TRBD2 | CASSRGLAGAYNEQFF | TGTGCCAGCAGCAGGGGACTAGCGGGGGCATACAATGAGCAGTTCTTC
. | TRBJ1-5 | TRBV5-6 | . | CASSLTGGPQHF | TGTGCCAGCAGCCTAACCGGTGGGCCCCAGCATTTT
. | TRBJ1-2 | TRBV7-9 | TRBD1 | CASSRTQTGTYGYTF | TGTGCCAGCAGCCGCACCCAGACAGGGACCTATGGCTACACCTTC
. | TRBJ1-1 | TRBV7-9 | . | CASGSDISITEAFF | TGTGCCAGCGGATCGGACATAAGCATCACTGAAGCTTTCTTT
. | TRBJ2-3 | TRBV6-5 | . | CASRTTGFLNVYF | TGTGCCAGCAGGACCACAGGTTTTTTGAACGTATATTTT